These T cell receptor beta chains were read from a single sample in a study of preoperative IRX-2 immunotherapy in early breast cancer. Assay used: immunoSEQ multiplex PCR; TCRdb lists only in-frame clones, some missing. Here the sample spans 35,000 to 50,000 clones, over 85% being singletons. Source: tumor tissue, taken after IRX-2 immunotherapy. The origin of the receptors is a human donor with breast cancer. CDR3s include the opening cysteine and the closing phenylalanine or tryptophan. Each record gives: J gene, V gene, D gene, clone size, CDR3 length, CDR3 DNA, CDR3 protein. A D gene is named only where the DNA matches it firmly. Only some rows state a clone size, as once, few, many or a class for expanded clones.

J: TRBJ1-5
V: TRBV19
D: -
size: -
length: 16
DNA: TGTGCCAGTAGTATAAACTCCGGGACAAACAATCAGCCCCAGCATTTT
CDR3: CASSINSGTNNQPQHF

J: TRBJ1-2
V: TRBV27
D: -
size: -
length: 15
DNA: TGTGCCAGCAGTTTAATCGGGACCCTGGGTAATGGCTACACCTTC
CDR3: CASSLIGTLGNGYTF

J: TRBJ1-4
V: TRBV28
D: -
size: -
length: 13
DNA: TGTGCCAGCTGGGGGCATCTGGCCGAAAAACTGTTTTTT
CDR3: CASWGHLAEKLFF

J: TRBJ2-7
V: TRBV28
D: -
size: -
length: 14
DNA: TGTGCCAGCAGTCCGGGGGGCTCTCCATACGAGCAGTACTTC
CDR3: CASSPGGSPYEQYF

J: TRBJ2-1
V: TRBV9
D: -
size: -
length: 15
DNA: TGTGCCAGCAGCCCGGAGGGCCGGTCCTACAATGAGCAGTTCTTC
CDR3: CASSPEGRSYNEQFF

J: TRBJ2-6
V: TRBV11-2
D: TRBD2
size: -
length: 17
DNA: TGTGCCAGCAGCTTCCTAGCGGGGAGCTCTGGGGCCAACGTCCTGACTTTC
CDR3: CASSFLAGSSGANVLTF

J: TRBJ2-2
V: TRBV5-1
D: -
size: -
length: 14
DNA: TGCGCCAGCAGCTTCCGCTTCGTCACCGGGGAGCTGTTTTTT
CDR3: CASSFRFVTGELFF

J: TRBJ2-4
V: TRBV5-6
D: -
size: once
length: 14
DNA: TGTGCCAGCAGACTTGGGGGCGGAAAAAACATTCAGTACTTC
CDR3: CASRLGGGKNIQYF

J: TRBJ1-1
V: TRBV6-6
D: -
size: once
length: 14
DNA: TGTGCCAGCAGGCAGGGGTTACGGAACACTGAAGCTTTCTTT
CDR3: CASRQGLRNTEAFF

J: TRBJ1-1
V: TRBV7-3
D: -
size: -
length: 13
DNA: TGTGCCAGCAGCACTTCCCCCACGGCTGAAGCTTTCTTT
CDR3: CASSTSPTAEAFF

J: TRBJ1-3
V: TRBV10-3
D: TRBD1
size: once
length: 14
DNA: TGTGCCATCGGGGACAGCCGCTCTGGAAACACCATATATTTT
CDR3: CAIGDSRSGNTIYF

J: TRBJ2-3
V: TRBV28
D: TRBD2
size: -
length: 16
DNA: TGTGCCAGCACCTCTTTTGCGGGAGGTGGAGGAGATACGCAGTATTTT
CDR3: CASTSFAGGGGDTQYF

J: TRBJ2-1
V: TRBV7-7
D: -
size: few
length: 13
DNA: TGTGCCAGCAGCTTAGGGACTGTCAATGAGCAGTTCTTC
CDR3: CASSLGTVNEQFF

J: TRBJ2-5
V: TRBV7-6
D: -
size: -
length: 15
DNA: TGTGCCAGCAGCTTAGGTGCTCCCCCCTGGGAGACCCAGTACTTC
CDR3: CASSLGAPPWETQYF

J: TRBJ1-6
V: TRBV7-2
D: -
size: -
length: 14
DNA: TGTGCCAGCAGCTTATGGGGGGATTATTCACCCCTCCACTTT
CDR3: CASSLWGDYSPLHF

J: TRBJ1-5
V: TRBV9
D: TRBD1
size: -
length: 17
DNA: TGTGCCAGCAGCGTAGGGACCGGGACAGCTAGCAATCAGCCCCAGCATTTT
CDR3: CASSVGTGTASNQPQHF

J: TRBJ2-5
V: TRBV21-1
D: -
size: -
length: 13
DNA: TGTGCCAGCAGCAACGAGAAGAAAGAGACCCAGTACTTC
CDR3: CASSNEKKETQYF

J: TRBJ2-1
V: TRBV29-1
D: TRBD1
size: -
length: 14
DNA: TGCAGCGTTGAAGGGGACAGCAATTACAATGAGCAGTTCTTC
CDR3: CSVEGDSNYNEQFF

J: TRBJ2-7
V: TRBV19
D: TRBD2
size: -
length: 13
DNA: TGTGCCAGTAGTACGAGACTAGCGAACGAGCAGTACTTC
CDR3: CASSTRLANEQYF

J: TRBJ1-2
V: TRBV19
D: -
size: -
length: 16
DNA: TGTGCCAGTAGTATAGATCGGACGGGGCTTGGCTATGGCTACACCTTC
CDR3: CASSIDRTGLGYGYTF

J: TRBJ1-1
V: TRBV6-5
D: -
size: -
length: 14
DNA: TGTGCCAGCAGTTACAGGGCGATGAACACTGAAGCTTTCTTT
CDR3: CASSYRAMNTEAFF

J: TRBJ2-5
V: TRBV2
D: -
size: -
length: 14
DNA: TGTGCCAGCAGTGCTGACGAATACCAAGAGACCCAGTACTTC
CDR3: CASSADEYQETQYF

J: TRBJ2-2
V: TRBV28
D: -
size: -
length: 14
DNA: TGTGCCAGCGAGAATGGGCGTGCCACCGGGGAGCTGTTTTTT
CDR3: CASENGRATGELFF

J: TRBJ2-1
V: TRBV28
D: TRBD1
size: -
length: 13
DNA: TGTGCGCACACCGGGGACAGGGCATCAGAGCAGTTCTTC
CDR3: CAHTGDRASEQFF

J: TRBJ1-2
V: TRBV5-4
D: -
size: -
length: 13
DNA: TGTGCCAGCAGCGAAACAGGGTCCTATGGCTACACCTTC
CDR3: CASSETGSYGYTF

J: TRBJ1-6
V: TRBV5-1
D: -
size: -
length: 15
DNA: TGCGCCAGCAGCCGCGTGCCGGCCAATAATTCACCCCTCCACTTT
CDR3: CASSRVPANNSPLHF

J: TRBJ2-5
V: TRBV7-2
D: TRBD2
size: -
length: 18
DNA: TGTGCCAGCAGCTTAGGACTAGCGGGAGGGCCATGGGCAGAGACCCAGTACTTC
CDR3: CASSLGLAGGPWAETQYF

J: TRBJ2-5
V: TRBV28
D: -
size: once
length: 13
DNA: TGTGCCAGCAGTTTACCGGGGCTAGAGACCCAGTACTTC
CDR3: CASSLPGLETQYF

J: TRBJ2-1
V: TRBV7-9
D: TRBD1
size: -
length: 12
DNA: TGTGCCAGCAGCTTGGGACAGGGATATAAGTTCTTC
CDR3: CASSLGQGYKFF

J: TRBJ2-5
V: TRBV5-4
D: -
size: -
length: 13
DNA: TGTGCCAGCACCCGTGGGGTGGGAGAGACCCAGTACTTC
CDR3: CASTRGVGETQYF

J: TRBJ1-2
V: TRBV19
D: TRBD1
size: -
length: 16
DNA: TGTGCCAGTAGTAGACCGCGAGGGGGCGCTAACTATGGCTACACCTTC
CDR3: CASSRPRGGANYGYTF

J: TRBJ2-7
V: TRBV14
D: -
size: -
length: 14
DNA: TGTGCCAGCAGCCAAGATCAGGGGCATCGGGAGCAGTACTTC
CDR3: CASSQDQGHREQYF

J: TRBJ2-2
V: TRBV4-2
D: -
size: -
length: 15
DNA: TGTGCCAGCAGCCAACGGGGAGGGGGCACCGGGGAGCTGTTTTTT
CDR3: CASSQRGGGTGELFF

J: TRBJ2-1
V: TRBV30
D: TRBD2
size: -
length: 12
DNA: TGTGCCTGCACAAGGGGACTAAATGAGCAGTTCTTC
CDR3: CACTRGLNEQFF

J: TRBJ2-1
V: TRBV19
D: -
size: -
length: 14
DNA: TGTGCCAGTGGACTAACACTGGGATACAATGAGCAGTTCTTC
CDR3: CASGLTLGYNEQFF